The entry below describes one T cell receptor (beta chain). Antigen: not known. This entry is derived from a study of shared clonotypes between healthy human individuals. Study-level background: Used for every donor were three CD4 naive, three CD4 memory, two CD8 naive and one CD8 memory plate. Study results and caveats: Researchers sampled only blood; tissue repertoires likely differ.

Cells designated naive CD8 were CD45RO-negative and were positively selected for CCR7, with terminally differentiated effector memory CD45RA+ cells excluded. The V end lost 4 bases, the J end lost 1 base, and 11 bases lay between the germline ends. This CDR3 has 15 residues. The V gene's germline CDR1 is SGDLS and CDR2 YYNGEE. Several immunoSEQ 96-well plates shared each subset's DNA, each plate a replicate. Authors' data handling: Quality scores were absent from the junction-only immunoSEQ sequences, so filtering differed. The table came from immunoSEQ multiplex PCR; TCRdb's copy has only in-frame clones and leaves some out. The D gene and trimming were derived from the DNA, and the V and J assignments and clone size from that table. The sample comprises about 2 million clones, about 95% of which are singletons, and more than 0.9% rests with the top ten.

The receptor was isolated from a man aged 18 to 29 in good health. This chain links TRBV9 with TRBJ2-2, with D perhaps matching TRBD1 (5 bases). Specimen: naive CD8+ T cells sorted from blood. CDR3 coding DNA: TGTGCCAGCAGCCTCTGGGGCTTGAACACCGGGGAGCTGTTTTTT. This encodes CASSLWGLNTGELFF. The full variable domain, in which reference TRBV9 and TRBJ2-2 provide the parts outside the CDR3, is DSGVTQTPKHLITATGQRVTLRCSPRSGDLSVYWYQQSLDQGLQFLIQYYNGEERAKGNILERFSAQQFPDLHSELNLSSLELGDSALYFCASSLWGLNTGELFFGEGSRLTVL.